This TCR beta chain derives from a study of T cells in Graves' hyperthyroidism and ophthalmopathy. At first hyperthyroidism diagnosis, before any ophthalmopathy symptoms, the blood sample was collected. TCR beta CDR3 regions were amplified from RNA transcripts. An initial round of RT-PCR targeting the TCR CDR3 relied on the HTBI primer set. TCRdb re-called the multiplex PCR reads with MiXCR, one entry per CDR3 protein. Of over 700,000 distinct CDR3 sequences listed, approximately 19% are singletons. The table lists this clonotype with a few counts. Between the trimmed V and J ends, which lost 7 bases and 2 bases, there was a span of 8 bases. This CDR3 has 13 residues.

This receptor was taken from a woman aged 50 to 60 with Graves' hyperthyroidism that later progressed to Graves' ophthalmopathy. The sample consisted of blood. The chain links TRBV12-3 or TRBV12-4 to TRBJ2-2; D unclear. The CDR3 DNA reads TGTGCCAGCAAGTCCAGAAACACCGGGGAGCTGTTTTTT. Translation gives CASKSRNTGELFF.